The TCR beta chain described here comes from a study of T cells in localized non-small cell lung cancer. Findings and caveats of the study: The study linked higher blood T cell density to longer overall survival. Heterogeneity cannot be ruled out, as sequencing used one tumor region only. Uninvolved adjacent lung had the highest recorded T cell clonality, with tumor below it. In adjacent lung appeared a median around 57 of the top 100 tumor clones.

Trimming shortened V by 3 bases and J by 4 bases, and 15 bases separated the two germline ends. The CDR3 runs 15 residues. The germline V gene has CDR1 ENHRY and CDR2 SYGVKD. Using immunoSEQ multiplex PCR, the repertoire was profiled, and TCRdb retains in-frame clones only, with some absent. The sample lists some 12,000 clones, around 83% occurring once. Turning to this clone: As yet, its antigen is unknown.

The TCR sequence derives from a male donor older than 55 with stage I lung adenocarcinoma. The material sequenced was peripheral blood, taken before any cancer treatment. The rearrangement joins TRBV10-3 to TRBJ1-2; D might be TRBD1 (5 bases). Here the CDR3 reads CAISEGQGGGYGYTF. DNA of the CDR3: TGTGCCATCAGTGAAGGGCAGGGTGGTGGCTATGGCTACACCTTC.